The rows below give T cell receptor beta chains drawn from one sample of a study of blood T cell repertoires in COVID-19. Produced via immunoSEQ multiplex PCR; TCRdb's table is partial and in-frame only. The table records roughly 200,000 clones, roughly 82% of them present only once. Sequenced sample: PBMCs or T cells enriched from blood (not recorded which). All receptors come from a man aged 35 to 55 who had recovered from COVID-19. The conserved cysteine and the conserved F or W are not part of the CDR3 here. Each record gives: CDR3 length, J gene, V gene, CDR3 protein.

len: 13
j_gene: TRBJ1-2
v_gene: TRBV7-2
CDR3aa: ASSSRQGALQGYT

len: 11
j_gene: TRBJ1-2
v_gene: TRBV18
CDR3aa: ASSGTGEYGYT

len: 14
j_gene: TRBJ2-2
v_gene: TRBV28
CDR3aa: ASSRRTGPLTGELF

len: 12
j_gene: TRBJ1-1
v_gene: TRBV7-8
CDR3aa: ASSFGTANTEAF

len: 12
j_gene: TRBJ1-3
v_gene: TRBV19
CDR3aa: ASSLPTGGNTIY

len: 13
j_gene: TRBJ2-5
v_gene: TRBV18
CDR3aa: ASSSETSGQETQY

len: 11
j_gene: TRBJ1-5
v_gene: TRBV19
CDR3aa: ASSRQKDQPQH

len: 10
j_gene: TRBJ2-5
v_gene: TRBV29-1
CDR3aa: SVEGSRETQY

len: 14
j_gene: TRBJ2-2
v_gene: TRBV3-1/TRBV3-2
CDR3aa: ASSPRSGGLSGELF

len: 13
j_gene: TRBJ2-3
v_gene: TRBV9
CDR3aa: ASSVSGTLVDTQY

len: 12
j_gene: TRBJ2-5
v_gene: TRBV2
CDR3aa: ASNAGAGGETQY

len: 13
j_gene: TRBJ1-2
v_gene: TRBV6-5
CDR3aa: ASSYTTDTNYGYT

len: 10
j_gene: TRBJ1-5
v_gene: TRBV19
CDR3aa: ATSEWNQPQH

len: 16
j_gene: TRBJ2-1
v_gene: TRBV4-2
CDR3aa: ASSQQIRLAGVDNEQF

len: 11
j_gene: TRBJ1-1
v_gene: TRBV27
CDR3aa: ASSLLGGTEAF

len: 13
j_gene: TRBJ2-5
v_gene: TRBV6-6
CDR3aa: ASSLVDSAGGTQY

len: 14
j_gene: TRBJ2-1
v_gene: TRBV4-1
CDR3aa: ASSQDRLAGEFEQF

len: 14
j_gene: TRBJ2-3
v_gene: TRBV13
CDR3aa: ASSLLTGRGTDTQY

len: 13
j_gene: TRBJ1-2
v_gene: TRBV15
CDR3aa: ATRTGGPANYGYT

len: 14
j_gene: TRBJ2-3
v_gene: TRBV2
CDR3aa: ASSEMGLALLDTQY

len: 12
j_gene: TRBJ2-5
v_gene: TRBV29-1
CDR3aa: SVVKGAGQETQY

len: 13
j_gene: TRBJ2-2
v_gene: TRBV2
CDR3aa: ASRILDLNTGELF

len: 17
j_gene: TRBJ2-1
v_gene: TRBV9
CDR3aa: ASSVGGTSVISSYNEQF

len: 10
j_gene: TRBJ1-3
v_gene: TRBV30
CDR3aa: AWISGGNTIY

len: 13
j_gene: TRBJ1-5
v_gene: TRBV4-3
CDR3aa: ASSSQSGYNQPQH

len: 12
j_gene: TRBJ2-2
v_gene: TRBV7-3
CDR3aa: ASSSGQHTGELF

len: 13
j_gene: TRBJ2-5
v_gene: TRBV7-2
CDR3aa: ASSLRAGGPETQY

len: 13
j_gene: TRBJ2-7
v_gene: TRBV4-3
CDR3aa: ASSPGLAESYEQY

len: 13
j_gene: TRBJ1-3
v_gene: TRBV30
CDR3aa: AWSGGRGAGNTIY

len: 11
j_gene: TRBJ1-2
v_gene: TRBV12-3/TRBV12-4
CDR3aa: ASSLGTGEGYT

len: 12
j_gene: TRBJ1-6
v_gene: TRBV5-1
CDR3aa: ASSVDRDDSPLH

len: 10
j_gene: TRBJ2-2
v_gene: TRBV12-3/TRBV12-4
CDR3aa: ASNTNTGELF

len: 11
j_gene: TRBJ1-4
v_gene: TRBV6-5
CDR3aa: ASMVPAGEKLF

len: 10
j_gene: TRBJ2-1
v_gene: TRBV19
CDR3aa: ASSLDRGEQF

len: 16
j_gene: TRBJ1-6
v_gene: TRBV21-1
CDR3aa: ASSKVNRPSSYNSPLH

len: 13
j_gene: TRBJ2-5
v_gene: TRBV6-2/TRBV6-3
CDR3aa: ASSYGDRDQETQY

len: 12
j_gene: TRBJ1-5
v_gene: TRBV7-9
CDR3aa: ASSLGNSNQPQH

len: 13
j_gene: TRBJ2-7
v_gene: TRBV4-1
CDR3aa: ASSQDPARSYEQY

len: 14
j_gene: TRBJ2-6
v_gene: TRBV10-1
CDR3aa: ASPGQGGSGANVLT

len: 12
j_gene: TRBJ1-6
v_gene: TRBV5-4
CDR3aa: ASSLEAGGSPLH

len: 12
j_gene: TRBJ1-1
v_gene: TRBV7-2
CDR3aa: ASSLIPGNTEAF

len: 13
j_gene: TRBJ2-3
v_gene: TRBV10-2
CDR3aa: ASSARSGYTDTQY

len: 10
j_gene: TRBJ2-3
v_gene: TRBV30
CDR3aa: ATLQGLDTQY

len: 10
j_gene: TRBJ2-2
v_gene: TRBV12-3/TRBV12-4
CDR3aa: ASSPISRELF

len: 11
j_gene: TRBJ2-5
v_gene: TRBV5-6
CDR3aa: ASSIRGRETQY

len: 12
j_gene: TRBJ1-2
v_gene: TRBV6-2/TRBV6-3
CDR3aa: ASSRGEGLHGYT

len: 14
j_gene: TRBJ2-2
v_gene: TRBV6-2/TRBV6-3
CDR3aa: ASSRRREGRTGELF

len: 13
j_gene: TRBJ2-1
v_gene: TRBV9
CDR3aa: ASSGLAGGPDEQF

len: 12
j_gene: TRBJ2-5
v_gene: TRBV7-9
CDR3aa: ASSREGYQETQY

len: 14
j_gene: TRBJ2-1
v_gene: TRBV3-1/TRBV3-2
CDR3aa: ASSQDRGNSYNEQF

len: 13
j_gene: TRBJ2-1
v_gene: TRBV7-9
CDR3aa: ASSLGQGRVNEQF